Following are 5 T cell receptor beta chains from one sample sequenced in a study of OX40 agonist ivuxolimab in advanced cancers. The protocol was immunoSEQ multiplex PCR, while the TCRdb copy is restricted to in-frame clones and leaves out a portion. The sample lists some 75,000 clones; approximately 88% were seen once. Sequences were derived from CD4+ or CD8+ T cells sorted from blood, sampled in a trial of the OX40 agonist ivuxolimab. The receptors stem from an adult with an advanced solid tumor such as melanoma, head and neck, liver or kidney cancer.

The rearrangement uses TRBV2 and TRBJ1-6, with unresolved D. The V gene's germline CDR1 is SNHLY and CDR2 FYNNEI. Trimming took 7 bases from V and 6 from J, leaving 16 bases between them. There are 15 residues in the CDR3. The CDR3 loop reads CASTKTVNTNSPLHF. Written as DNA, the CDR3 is TGTGCCAGCACGAAGACGGTCAACACTAATTCACCCCTCCACTTT.

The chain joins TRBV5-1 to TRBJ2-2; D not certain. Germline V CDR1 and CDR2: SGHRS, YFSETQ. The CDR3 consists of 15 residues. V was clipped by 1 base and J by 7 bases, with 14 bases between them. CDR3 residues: CASSLSTTTGGELFF. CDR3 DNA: TGCGCCAGCAGCTTGAGTACAACCACCGGCGGGGAGCTGTTTTTT.

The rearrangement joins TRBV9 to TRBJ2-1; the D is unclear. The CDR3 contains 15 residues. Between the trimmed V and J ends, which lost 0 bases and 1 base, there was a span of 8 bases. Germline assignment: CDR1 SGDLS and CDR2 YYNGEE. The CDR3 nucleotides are TGTGCCAGCAGCGTAGCTGTTATGTCCTACAATGAGCAGTTCTTC. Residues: CASSVAVMSYNEQFF.

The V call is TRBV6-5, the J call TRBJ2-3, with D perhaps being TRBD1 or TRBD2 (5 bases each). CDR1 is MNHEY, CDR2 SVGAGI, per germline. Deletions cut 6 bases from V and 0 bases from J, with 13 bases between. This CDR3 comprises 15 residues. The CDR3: CASRPHGASTDTQYF. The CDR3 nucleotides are TGTGCCAGCAGGCCTCACGGGGCCAGCACAGATACGCAGTATTTT.

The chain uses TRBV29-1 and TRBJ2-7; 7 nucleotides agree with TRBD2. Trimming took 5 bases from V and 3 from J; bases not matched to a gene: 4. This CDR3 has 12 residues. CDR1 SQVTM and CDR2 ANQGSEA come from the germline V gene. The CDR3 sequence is CSVRSGNYEQYF. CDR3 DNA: TGCAGCGTTCGAAGCGGGAACTACGAGCAGTACTTC.